Listed here are 13 T cell receptor beta chains from one sample, sequenced in a study of shared clonotypes between healthy human individuals. Sequenced by immunoSEQ multiplex PCR; TCRdb stores in-frame clones only, minus some. The sample lists about 490,000 clones, 70% to 80% occurring once. The sample comprised PBMCs. The receptors shown here come from a woman aged 35 to 49 in good health. Some clones in this sample may be carry-over from other donors' samples.

The chain has TRBV27 and TRBJ2-1; D might be TRBD1 or TRBD2, each matching 6 bases. The CDR3 length is 12 residues. The germline CDR1 and CDR2 sequences are MNHEY and SMNVEV (reference sequence). V lost 8 bases to trimming and J lost 9 bases, with 14 bases between them. The CDR3 protein is CASGWGAGEQFF. In DNA, the CDR3 is TGTGCCAGCGGTTGGGGGGCCGGTGAGCAGTTCTTC.

V and J are TRBV30 and TRBJ2-3; 13 positions agree with TRBD2. The length of the CDR3 is 16 residues. V was clipped by 2 bases and J by 3 bases; unmatched bases: 5. The germline V gene encodes CDR1 GTSNPN and CDR2 SVGIG (reference sequence). The CDR3 spells CAWSRTSGRGTDTQYF. Written as DNA, the CDR3 is TGTGCCTGGAGTAGAACTAGCGGGAGGGGTACAGATACGCAGTATTTT.

The chain employs TRBV4-2 and TRBJ1-5, with D possibly matching TRBD1 (6 bases). Trimming stripped 0 bases from V and 4 bases from J, with 13 bases between. CDR3 length equals 16 residues. Germline assignment: CDR1 LGHNA and CDR2 YNFKEQ. For the CDR3, the DNA is TGTGCCAGCAGCCAAGATCGGGGGCGAGTTAATCAGCCCCAGCATTTT. Residues: CASSQDRGRVNQPQHF.

The V and J genes are TRBV6-5 and TRBJ2-2, with 7 bases that match TRBD1. The CDR3 has 16 amino acids. Germline V gene sequence: CDR1 MNHEY, CDR2 SVGAGI. V dropped 4 bases and J dropped 0; count of bases not matched to a gene: 5. The CDR3 region is CASSSRQGPNTGELFF. The CDR3 DNA is TGTGCCAGCAGTTCCCGACAGGGCCCGAACACCGGGGAGCTGTTTTTT.

The chain joins TRBV11-2 to TRBJ2-7; 8 nucleotides align to TRBD1. Germline CDR1 reads SGHAT; CDR2 reads FQNNGV. Trimming cost V 5 bases and J 6 bases; bases outside gene matches: 9. The CDR3 spans 14 residues. CDR3 in amino acids: CASSIGQGLFEQYF. CDR3 sequence (DNA): TGTGCCAGCAGCATAGGACAGGGTTTGTTCGAGCAGTACTTC.

CDR3 amino acids: CASSPQRDLEQYF. The CDR3 region has the DNA TGTGCCAGCAGCCCCCAACGGGATCTCGAGCAGTACTTC. This rearrangement joins TRBV11-3 to TRBJ2-7, with TRBD2 as a possible D gene (5 bases). This CDR3 has 13 residues. V lost 5 bases and J 6 bases, leaving 14 bases between the germline ends. In germline, CDR1 is SGHNT, CDR2 YENEEA.

The chain links TRBV10-2 to TRBJ2-5; D is unclear. CDR3 length: 13 amino acids. The V gene's germline CDR1 is WSHSY and CDR2 SAAADI. The V gene lost 4 bases and the J gene lost 5 bases, with 11 bases spanning the gap. Here the CDR3 reads CASSGGLWETQYF. The CDR3 nucleotides read TGCGCCAGCAGTGGAGGTCTTTGGGAGACCCAGTACTTC.

The CDR3 loop is CASSPRTAQNTEAFF. CDR3 in DNA: TGCGCCAGCAGCCCGAGGACAGCTCAGAACACTGAAGCTTTCTTT. The V and J genes are TRBV5-1 and TRBJ1-1; tentatively, D is TRBD1 (6 bases). CDR3 length: 15 residues. The V end lost 4 bases, the J end lost 1 base, and 14 bases lay between the germline ends. The germline V gene encodes CDR1 SGHRS and CDR2 YFSETQ.

This clone showed up many times. The chain recombines TRBV11-2 with TRBJ1-1; TRBD1 agrees at 8 bases. Losses at the gene ends were 4 bases for V and 6 bases for J; bases not matched to a gene: 10. This CDR3 is 15 amino acids long. The germline gives CDR1 SGHAT, CDR2 FQNNGV. CDR3 nucleotides: TGTGCCAGCAGCTCCCTAGGTCAGGGGGCTGCTGAAGCTTTCTTT. Its protein product is CASSSLGQGAAEAFF.

This chain uses TRBV10-2 with TRBJ1-1; the D gene is possibly TRBD1 (5 bases). The length of the CDR3 is 13 residues. The ends were cut back, 9 bases at V and 0 bases at J, with 11 bases in the middle. Germline V lookup: CDR1 WSHSY, CDR2 SAAADI. CDR3 in amino acids: CASRTFMNTEAFF. In nucleotides, the CDR3 is TGCGCCAGTAGGACATTTATGAACACTGAAGCTTTCTTT.

The V and J genes are TRBV6-6 and TRBJ1-4; D gene unclear. Germline V lookup: CDR1 MNHNY, CDR2 SVGAGI (reference sequence). Deletions cut 0 bases from V and 8 bases from J, with 10 bases between. This CDR3 comprises 14 residues. This CDR3 reads CASSYSADNEKLFF. The CDR3 DNA sequence: TGTGCCAGCAGTTACTCGGCAGATAACGAAAAACTGTTTTTT.

Only a few counts were recorded for this clone. A read error may explain this, as a much larger clone is one base away. The V and J genes are TRBV30 and TRBJ2-6; D gene unclear. Germline CDR1 reads GTSNPN; CDR2 reads SVGIG (reference sequence). The V gene lost 0 bases and the J gene lost 0 bases, with 9 bases spanning the gap. The CDR3 contains 16 residues. The CDR3 loop reads CAWSVMGFSGANVLTF. The DNA of the CDR3 is TGTGCCTGGAGTGTTATGGGGTTCTCTGGGGCCAACGTCCTGACTTTC.

This chain links TRBV5-1 with TRBJ2-2; 10 bases align to TRBD1. The CDR3 spans 19 residues. With V trimmed by 0 bases and J by 1 base, 9 bases remained unmatched. Germline V gene sequence: CDR1 SGHRS, CDR2 YFSETQ. In nucleotides, the CDR3 is TGCGCCAGCAGCTTGGCACGGGACAGGGGTACCTTGAACACCGGGGAGCTGTTTTTT. Residues: CASSLARDRGTLNTGELFF.